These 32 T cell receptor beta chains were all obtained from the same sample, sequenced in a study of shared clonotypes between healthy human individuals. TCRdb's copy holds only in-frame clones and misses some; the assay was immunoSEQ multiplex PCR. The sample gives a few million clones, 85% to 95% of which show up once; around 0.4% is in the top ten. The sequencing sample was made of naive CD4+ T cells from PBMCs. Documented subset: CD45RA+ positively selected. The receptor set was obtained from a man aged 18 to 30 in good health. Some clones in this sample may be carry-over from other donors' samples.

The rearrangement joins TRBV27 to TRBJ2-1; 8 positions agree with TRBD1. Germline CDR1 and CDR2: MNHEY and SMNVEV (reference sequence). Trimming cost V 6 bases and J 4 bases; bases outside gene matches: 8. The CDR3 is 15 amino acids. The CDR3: CASSERTGFYNEQFF. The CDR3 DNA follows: TGTGCCAGCAGCGAACGGACAGGGTTTTACAATGAGCAGTTCTTC.

The CDR3 DNA sequence: TGTGCCAGCAGCTCCCAGACAGGGCTGGACACTGAAGCTTTCTTT. This codes for CASSSQTGLDTEAFF. The V gene is TRBV7-8, the J gene TRBJ1-1; 7 nucleotides match TRBD1. Trimming cost V 4 bases and J 3 bases; bases outside gene matches: 8. The CDR3 has 15 amino acids. Per the germline V gene, CDR1 is SGHVS and CDR2 is FQNEAQ. Supplemented by reference TRBV7-8 and TRBJ1-1, the full variable domain reads GAGVSQSPRYKVAKRGQDVALRCDPISGHVSLFWYQQALGQGPEFLTYFQNEAQLDKSGLPSDRFFAERPEGSVSTLKIQRTQQEDSAVYLCASSSQTGLDTEAFFGQGTRLTVV.

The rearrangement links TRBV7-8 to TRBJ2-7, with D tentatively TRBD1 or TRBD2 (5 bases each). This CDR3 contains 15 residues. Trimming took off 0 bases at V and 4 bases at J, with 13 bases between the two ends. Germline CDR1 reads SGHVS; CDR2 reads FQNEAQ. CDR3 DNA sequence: TGTGCCAGCAGCTTAGCGTTGGGGGAATTTTACGAGCAGTACTTC. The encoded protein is CASSLALGEFYEQYF.

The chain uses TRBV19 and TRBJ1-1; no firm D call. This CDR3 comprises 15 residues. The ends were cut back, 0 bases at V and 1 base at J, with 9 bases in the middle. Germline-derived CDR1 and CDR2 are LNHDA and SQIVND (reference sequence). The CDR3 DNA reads TGTGCCAGTAGTATAGACGGCAGCCCGAACACTGAAGCTTTCTTT. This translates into CASSIDGSPNTEAFF.

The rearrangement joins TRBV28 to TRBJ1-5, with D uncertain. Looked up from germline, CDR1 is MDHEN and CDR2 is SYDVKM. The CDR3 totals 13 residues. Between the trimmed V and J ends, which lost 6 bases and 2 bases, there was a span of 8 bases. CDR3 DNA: TGTGCCAGCAGCTGGGATCGCAATCAGCCCCAGCATTTT. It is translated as CASSWDRNQPQHF.

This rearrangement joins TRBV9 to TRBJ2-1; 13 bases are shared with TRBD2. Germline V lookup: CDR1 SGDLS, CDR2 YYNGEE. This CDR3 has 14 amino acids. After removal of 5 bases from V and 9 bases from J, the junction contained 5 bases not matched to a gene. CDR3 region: CASSDGLAGVEQFF. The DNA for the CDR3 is TGTGCCAGCAGTGACGGACTAGCGGGAGTTGAGCAGTTCTTC.

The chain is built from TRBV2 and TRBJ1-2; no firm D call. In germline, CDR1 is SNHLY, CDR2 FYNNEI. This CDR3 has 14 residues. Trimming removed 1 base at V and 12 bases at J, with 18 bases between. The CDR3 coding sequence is TGTGCCAGCAGTGAAGAGGCTGTGGCAGGAACCGACACCTTC. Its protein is CASSEEAVAGTDTF.

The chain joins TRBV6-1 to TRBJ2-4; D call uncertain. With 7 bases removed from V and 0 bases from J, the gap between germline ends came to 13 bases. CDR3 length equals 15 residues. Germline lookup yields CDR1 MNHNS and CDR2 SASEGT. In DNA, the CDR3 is TGTGCCAGCACCTCATCGAGGCTAGCCAAAAACATTCAGTACTTC. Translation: CASTSSRLAKNIQYF.

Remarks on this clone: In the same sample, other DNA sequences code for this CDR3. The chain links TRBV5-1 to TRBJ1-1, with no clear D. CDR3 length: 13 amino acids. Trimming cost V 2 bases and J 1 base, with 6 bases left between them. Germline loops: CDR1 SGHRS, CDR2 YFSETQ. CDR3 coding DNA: TGCGCCAGCAGCTTTCCAGAGAACACTGAAGCTTTCTTT. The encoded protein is CASSFPENTEAFF.

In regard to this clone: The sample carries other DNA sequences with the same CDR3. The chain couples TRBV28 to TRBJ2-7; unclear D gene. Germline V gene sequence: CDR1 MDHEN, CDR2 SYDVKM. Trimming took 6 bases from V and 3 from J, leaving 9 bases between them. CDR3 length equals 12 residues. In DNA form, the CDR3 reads TGTGCCAGCAGCCTGGACGGCTACGAGCAGTACTTC. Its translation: CASSLDGYEQYF.

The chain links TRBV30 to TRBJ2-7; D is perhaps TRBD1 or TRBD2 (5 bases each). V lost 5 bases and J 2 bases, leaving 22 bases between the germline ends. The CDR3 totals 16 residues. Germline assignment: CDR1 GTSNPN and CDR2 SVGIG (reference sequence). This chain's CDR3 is CAWWHPSPGRTYEQYF. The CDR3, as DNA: TGTGCCTGGTGGCACCCGTCACCGGGACGGACCTACGAGCAGTACTTC.

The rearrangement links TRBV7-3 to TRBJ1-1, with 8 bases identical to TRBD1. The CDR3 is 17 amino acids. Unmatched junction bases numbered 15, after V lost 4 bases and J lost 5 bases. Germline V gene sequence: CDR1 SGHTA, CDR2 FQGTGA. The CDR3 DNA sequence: TGTGCCAGCAGCTCTCGGACAGGGAAAATCATAACAACTGAAGCTTTCTTT. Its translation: CASSSRTGKIITTEAFF.

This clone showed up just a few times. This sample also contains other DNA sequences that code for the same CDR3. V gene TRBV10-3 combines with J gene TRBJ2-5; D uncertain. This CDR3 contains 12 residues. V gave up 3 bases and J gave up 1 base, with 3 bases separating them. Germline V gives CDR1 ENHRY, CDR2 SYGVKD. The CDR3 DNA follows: TGTGCCATCAGTGAAATCCAAGAGACCCAGTACTTC. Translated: CAISEIQETQYF.

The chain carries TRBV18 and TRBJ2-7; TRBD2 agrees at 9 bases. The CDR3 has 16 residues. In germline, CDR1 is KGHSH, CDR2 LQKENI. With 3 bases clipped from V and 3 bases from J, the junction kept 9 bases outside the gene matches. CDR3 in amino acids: CASSPPGNSGSYEQYF. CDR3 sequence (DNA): TGTGCCAGCTCACCCCCTGGGAATAGCGGGAGCTACGAGCAGTACTTC. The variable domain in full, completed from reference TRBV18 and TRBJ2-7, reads NAGVMQNPRHLVRRRGQEARLRCSPMKGHSHVYWYRQLPEEGLKFMVYLQKENIIDESGMPKERFSAEFPKEGPSILRIQQVVRGDSAAYFCASSPPGNSGSYEQYFGPGTRLTVT.

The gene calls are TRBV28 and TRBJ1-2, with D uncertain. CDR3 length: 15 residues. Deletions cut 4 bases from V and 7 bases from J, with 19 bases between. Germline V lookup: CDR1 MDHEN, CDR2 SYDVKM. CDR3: CASSSTAGDSAGYTF. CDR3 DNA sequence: TGTGCCAGCAGTTCCACCGCCGGGGATTCTGCTGGCTACACCTTC.

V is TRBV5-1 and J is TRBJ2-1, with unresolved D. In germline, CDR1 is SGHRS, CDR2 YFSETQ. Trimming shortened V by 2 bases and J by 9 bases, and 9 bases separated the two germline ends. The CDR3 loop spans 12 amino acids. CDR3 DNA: TGCGCCAGCAGCTTTGGAGTAGGTGAGCAGTTCTTC. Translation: CASSFGVGEQFF. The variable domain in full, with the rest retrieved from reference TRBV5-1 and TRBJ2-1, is KAGVTQTPRYLIKTRGQQVTLSCSPISGHRSVSWYQQTPGQGLQFLFEYFSETQRNKGNFPGRFSGRQFSNSRSEMNVSTLELGDSALYLCASSFGVGEQFFGPGTRLTVL.

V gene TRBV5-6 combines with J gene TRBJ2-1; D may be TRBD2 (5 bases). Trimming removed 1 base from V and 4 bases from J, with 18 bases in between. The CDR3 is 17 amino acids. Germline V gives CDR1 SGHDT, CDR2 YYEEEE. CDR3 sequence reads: CASSLFWVAIRYNEQFF. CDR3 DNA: TGTGCCAGCAGCTTGTTTTGGGTAGCGATTAGATACAATGAGCAGTTCTTC.

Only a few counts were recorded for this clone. The CDR3 is CASEIAGSSYEQYF. DNA of the CDR3: TGTGCCAGTGAAATAGCGGGGAGCTCCTACGAGCAGTACTTC. The genes are TRBV13 and TRBJ2-7, with 8 bases matching TRBD2. Germline-derived CDR1 and CDR2 are PRHDT and FYEKMQ (reference sequence). The ends lost 9 bases at V and 0 bases at J; junction bases unmatched: 7. This CDR3 is built from 14 residues.

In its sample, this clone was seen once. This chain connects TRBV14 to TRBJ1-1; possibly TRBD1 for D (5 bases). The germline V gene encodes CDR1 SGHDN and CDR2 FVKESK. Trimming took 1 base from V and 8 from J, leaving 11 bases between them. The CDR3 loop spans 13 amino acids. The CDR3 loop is CASSQGVQGEAFF. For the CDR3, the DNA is TGTGCCAGCAGCCAAGGGGTTCAGGGCGAAGCTTTCTTT.

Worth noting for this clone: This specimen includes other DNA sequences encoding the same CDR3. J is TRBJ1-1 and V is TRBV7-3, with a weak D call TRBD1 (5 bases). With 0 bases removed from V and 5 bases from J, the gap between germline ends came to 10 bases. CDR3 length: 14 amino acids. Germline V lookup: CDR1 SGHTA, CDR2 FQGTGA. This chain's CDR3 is CASSLTGGGTEAFF. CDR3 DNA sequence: TGTGCCAGCAGCTTAACGGGGGGAGGTACTGAAGCTTTCTTT. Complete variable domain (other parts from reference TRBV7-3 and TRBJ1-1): GAGVSQTPSNKVTEKGKYVELRCDPISGHTALYWYRQSLGQGPEFLIYFQGTGAADDSGLPNDRFFAVRPEGSVSTLKIQRTERGDSAVYLCASSLTGGGTEAFFGQGTRLTVV.

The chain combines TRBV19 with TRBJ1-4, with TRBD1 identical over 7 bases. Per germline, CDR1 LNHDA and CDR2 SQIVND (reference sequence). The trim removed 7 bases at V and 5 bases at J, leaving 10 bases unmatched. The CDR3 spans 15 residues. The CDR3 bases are TGTGCCAGTATGGACAGACAGGGACCGAATGAAAAACTGTTTTTT. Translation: CASMDRQGPNEKLFF.

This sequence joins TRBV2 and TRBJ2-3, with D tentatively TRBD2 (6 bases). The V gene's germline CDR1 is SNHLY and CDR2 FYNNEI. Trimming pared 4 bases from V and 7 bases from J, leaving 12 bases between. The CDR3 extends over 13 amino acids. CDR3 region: CASSVGTSNTQYF. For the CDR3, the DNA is TGTGCCAGCAGTGTCGGGACTTCGAATACGCAGTATTTT.

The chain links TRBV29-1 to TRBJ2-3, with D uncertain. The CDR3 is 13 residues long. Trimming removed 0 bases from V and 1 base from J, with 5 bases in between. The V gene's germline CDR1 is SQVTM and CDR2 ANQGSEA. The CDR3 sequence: CSVEETRTDTQYF. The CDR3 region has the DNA TGCAGCGTTGAAGAAACACGCACAGATACGCAGTATTTT.

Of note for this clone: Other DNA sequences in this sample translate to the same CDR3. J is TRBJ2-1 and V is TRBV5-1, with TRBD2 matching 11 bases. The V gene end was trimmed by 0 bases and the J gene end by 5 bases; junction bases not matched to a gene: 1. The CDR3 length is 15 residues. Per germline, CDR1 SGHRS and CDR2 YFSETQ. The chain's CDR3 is CASSLVAGGDNEQFF. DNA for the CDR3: TGCGCCAGCAGCTTGGTAGCGGGAGGGGACAATGAGCAGTTCTTC.

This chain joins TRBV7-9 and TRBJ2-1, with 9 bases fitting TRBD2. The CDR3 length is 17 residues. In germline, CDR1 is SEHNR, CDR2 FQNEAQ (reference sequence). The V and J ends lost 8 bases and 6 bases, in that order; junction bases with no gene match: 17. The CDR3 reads CASHPQGREGPGNEQFF. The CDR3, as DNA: TGTGCCAGCCACCCCCAAGGGCGGGAGGGCCCGGGCAATGAGCAGTTCTTC.

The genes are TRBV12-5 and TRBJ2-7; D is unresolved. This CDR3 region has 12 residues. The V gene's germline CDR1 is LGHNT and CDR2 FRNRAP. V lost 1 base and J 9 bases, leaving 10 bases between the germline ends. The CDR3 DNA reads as TGTGCTAGTGGTTTGGGCCTACATGTGCAGTACTTC. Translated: CASGLGLHVQYF.

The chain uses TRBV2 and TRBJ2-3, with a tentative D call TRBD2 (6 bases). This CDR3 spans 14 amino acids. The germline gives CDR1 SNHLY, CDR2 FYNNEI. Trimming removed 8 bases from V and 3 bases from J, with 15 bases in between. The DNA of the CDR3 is TGTGCCAGCCAGGAGGGAGAAGTGACAGATACGCAGTATTTT. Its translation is CASQEGEVTDTQYF.

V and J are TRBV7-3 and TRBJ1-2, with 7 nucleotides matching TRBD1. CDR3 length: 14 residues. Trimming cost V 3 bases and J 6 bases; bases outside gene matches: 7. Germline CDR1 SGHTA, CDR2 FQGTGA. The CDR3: CASSFPGTVNGYTF. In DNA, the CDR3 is TGTGCCAGCAGCTTCCCCGGGACAGTCAATGGCTACACCTTC.

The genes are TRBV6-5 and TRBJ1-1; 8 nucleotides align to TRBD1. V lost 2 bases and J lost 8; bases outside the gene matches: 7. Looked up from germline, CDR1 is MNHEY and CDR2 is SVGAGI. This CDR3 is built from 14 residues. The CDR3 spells CASSYNGQGGEAFF. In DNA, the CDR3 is TGTGCCAGCAGTTACAACGGACAGGGAGGAGAAGCTTTCTTT.

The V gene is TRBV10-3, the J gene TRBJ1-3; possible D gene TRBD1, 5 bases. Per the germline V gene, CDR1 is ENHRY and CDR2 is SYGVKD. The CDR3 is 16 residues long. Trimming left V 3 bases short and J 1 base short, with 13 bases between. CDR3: CAISDEGRASGNTIYF. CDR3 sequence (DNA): TGTGCCATCAGTGATGAGGGCAGGGCTTCTGGAAACACCATATATTTT.

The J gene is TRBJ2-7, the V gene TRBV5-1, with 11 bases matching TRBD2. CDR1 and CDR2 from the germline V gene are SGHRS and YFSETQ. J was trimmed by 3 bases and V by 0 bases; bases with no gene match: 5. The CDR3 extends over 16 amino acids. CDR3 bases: TGCGCCAGCAGCTTGGAGGGACTAGCGGATTTCTACGAGCAGTACTTC. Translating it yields CASSLEGLADFYEQYF.

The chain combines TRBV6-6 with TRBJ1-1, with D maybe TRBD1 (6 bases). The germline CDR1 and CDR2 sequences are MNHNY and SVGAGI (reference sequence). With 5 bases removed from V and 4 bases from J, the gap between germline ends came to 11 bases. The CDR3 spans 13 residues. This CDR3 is CASSPQGRTEAFF. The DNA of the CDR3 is TGTGCCAGCAGTCCTCAGGGGCGCACTGAAGCTTTCTTT.